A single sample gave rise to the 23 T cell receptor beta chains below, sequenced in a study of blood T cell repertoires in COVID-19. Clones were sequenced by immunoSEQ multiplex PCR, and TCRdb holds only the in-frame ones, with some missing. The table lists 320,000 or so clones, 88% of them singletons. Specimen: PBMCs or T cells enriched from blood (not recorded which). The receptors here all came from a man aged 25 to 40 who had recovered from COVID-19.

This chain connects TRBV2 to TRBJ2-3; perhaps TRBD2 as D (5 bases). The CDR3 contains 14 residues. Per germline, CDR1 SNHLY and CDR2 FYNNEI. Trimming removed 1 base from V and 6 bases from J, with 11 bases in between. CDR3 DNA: TGTGCCAGCAGTGAAGGGGGAAGAGGGGATACGCAGTATTTT. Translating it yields CASSEGGRGDTQYF.

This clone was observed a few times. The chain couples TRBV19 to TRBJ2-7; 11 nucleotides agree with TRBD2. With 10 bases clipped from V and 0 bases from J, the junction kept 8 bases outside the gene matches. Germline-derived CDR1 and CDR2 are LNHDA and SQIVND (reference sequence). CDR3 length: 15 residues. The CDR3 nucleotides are TGTGCCACCCCGGGACTAGCGGCGAGCTCCTACGAGCAGTACTTC. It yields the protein CATPGLAASSYEQYF.

Here the CDR3 DNA reads TGTGCCAGCAGGCTGGGAGGGAAGCCTGAAGCTTTCTTT. This translates into CASRLGGKPEAFF. The rearrangement joins TRBV7-9 to TRBJ1-1; D gene ambiguous. CDR1 and CDR2 from the germline V gene are SEHNR and FQNEAQ (reference sequence). The germline V and J ends were trimmed by 6 bases and 6 bases, with 14 bases remaining between them. The CDR3 is 13 residues long.

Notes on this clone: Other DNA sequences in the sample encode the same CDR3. CDR3 DNA: TGTGCCAGCAGCTTACTACAGGGGTTCTCCTACGAGCAGTACTTC. It translates to CASSLLQGFSYEQYF. This chain uses TRBV7-2 with TRBJ2-7, with 7 bases that match TRBD1. Germline CDR1 is SGHTA and CDR2 is FQGNSA. This CDR3 contains 15 residues. V lost 2 bases to trimming and J lost 0 bases; unmatched junction nucleotides: 4.

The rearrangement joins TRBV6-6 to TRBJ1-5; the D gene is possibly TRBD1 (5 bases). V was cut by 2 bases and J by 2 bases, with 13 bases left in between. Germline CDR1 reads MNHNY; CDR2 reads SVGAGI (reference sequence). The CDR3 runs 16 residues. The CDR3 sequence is CASSYRRRGGNQPQHF. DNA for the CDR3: TGTGCCAGCAGTTACCGCCGTAGGGGTGGCAATCAGCCCCAGCATTTT.

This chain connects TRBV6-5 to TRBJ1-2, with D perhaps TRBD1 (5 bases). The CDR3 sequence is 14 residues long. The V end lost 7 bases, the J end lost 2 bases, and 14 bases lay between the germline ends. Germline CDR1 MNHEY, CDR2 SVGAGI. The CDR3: CASTPGVGNYGYTF. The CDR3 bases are TGTGCCAGCACCCCGGGGGTGGGGAACTATGGCTACACCTTC.

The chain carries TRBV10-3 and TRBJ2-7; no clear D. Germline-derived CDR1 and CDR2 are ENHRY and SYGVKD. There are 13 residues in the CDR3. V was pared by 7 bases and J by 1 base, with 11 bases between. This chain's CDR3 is CAIIPTESYEQYF. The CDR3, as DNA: TGTGCCATCATTCCCACAGAGTCCTACGAGCAGTACTTC.

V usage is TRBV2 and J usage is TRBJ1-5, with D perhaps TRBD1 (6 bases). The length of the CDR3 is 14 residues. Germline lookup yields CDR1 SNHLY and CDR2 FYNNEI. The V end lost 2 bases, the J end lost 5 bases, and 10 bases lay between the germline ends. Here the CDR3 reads CASSENRDDQPQHF. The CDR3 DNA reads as TGTGCCAGCAGTGAAAACAGGGATGATCAGCCCCAGCATTTT.

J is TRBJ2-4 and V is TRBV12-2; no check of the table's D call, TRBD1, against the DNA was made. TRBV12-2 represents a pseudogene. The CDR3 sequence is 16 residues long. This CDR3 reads CASRLGKGFAKNIQYF. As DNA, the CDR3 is TGTGCAAGTCGCTTAGGGAAGGGGTTTGCCAAAAACATTCAGTACTTC.

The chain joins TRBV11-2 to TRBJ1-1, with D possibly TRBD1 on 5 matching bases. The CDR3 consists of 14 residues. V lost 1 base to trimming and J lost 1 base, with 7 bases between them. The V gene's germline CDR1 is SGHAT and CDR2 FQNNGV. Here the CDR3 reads CASSLGQGNTEAFF. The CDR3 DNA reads TGTGCCAGCAGCTTAGGGCAGGGGAACACTGAAGCTTTCTTT.

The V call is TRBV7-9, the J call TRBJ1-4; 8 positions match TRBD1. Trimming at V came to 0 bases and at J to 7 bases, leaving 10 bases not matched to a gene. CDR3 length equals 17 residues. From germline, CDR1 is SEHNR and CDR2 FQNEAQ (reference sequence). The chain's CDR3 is CASSLATSTGAVEKLFF. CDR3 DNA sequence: TGTGCCAGCAGCTTAGCAACCTCGACAGGGGCTGTTGAAAAACTGTTTTTT. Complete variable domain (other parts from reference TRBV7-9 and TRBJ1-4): DTGVSQNPRHKITKRGQNVTFRCDPISEHNRLYWYRQTLGQGPEFLTYFQNEAQLEKSRLLSDRFSAERPKGSFSTLEIQRTEQGDSAMYLCASSLATSTGAVEKLFFGSGTQLSVL.

CDR3 DNA sequence: TGTGCCAGCAGTGAAAGGCTAGCGAGCACAGATACGCAGTATTTT. It encodes CASSERLASTDTQYF. The rearrangement links TRBV6-1 to TRBJ2-3; D perhaps matches TRBD2 (6 bases). Per the germline V gene, CDR1 is MNHNS and CDR2 is SASEGT. V gave up 2 bases and J gave up 0 bases, with 9 bases separating them. The CDR3 runs 15 residues.

This CDR3 reads CASSPMSGGYETQYF. The CDR3 region has the DNA TGTGCCAGCAGCCCTATGTCTGGGGGGTACGAGACCCAGTACTTC. The genes are TRBV27 and TRBJ2-5, with a tentative D call TRBD2 (6 bases). With 6 bases removed from V and 5 bases from J, the gap between germline ends came to 19 bases. The germline CDR1 and CDR2 sequences are MNHEY and SMNVEV (reference sequence). CDR3 size: 15 residues.

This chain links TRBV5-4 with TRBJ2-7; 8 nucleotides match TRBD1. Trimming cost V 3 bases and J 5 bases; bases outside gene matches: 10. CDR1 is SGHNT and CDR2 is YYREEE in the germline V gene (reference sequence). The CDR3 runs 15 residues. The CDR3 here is CASSSDRAWGDEQYF. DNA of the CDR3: TGTGCCAGCAGCTCGGACAGGGCCTGGGGTGACGAGCAGTACTTC.

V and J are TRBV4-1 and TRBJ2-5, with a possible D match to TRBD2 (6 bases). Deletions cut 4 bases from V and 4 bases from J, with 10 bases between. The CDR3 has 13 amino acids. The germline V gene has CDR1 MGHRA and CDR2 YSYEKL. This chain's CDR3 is CASSRLSGETQYF. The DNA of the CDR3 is TGCGCCAGCAGCCGGCTTAGCGGAGAGACCCAGTACTTC.

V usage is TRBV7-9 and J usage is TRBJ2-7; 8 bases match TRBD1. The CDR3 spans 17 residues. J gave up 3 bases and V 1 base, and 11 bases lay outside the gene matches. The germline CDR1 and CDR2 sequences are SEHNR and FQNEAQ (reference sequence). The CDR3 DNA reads TGTGCCAGCAGCTTAGTTGTTCTGGGACAGGCGGACTACGAGCAGTACTTC. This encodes CASSLVVLGQADYEQYF.

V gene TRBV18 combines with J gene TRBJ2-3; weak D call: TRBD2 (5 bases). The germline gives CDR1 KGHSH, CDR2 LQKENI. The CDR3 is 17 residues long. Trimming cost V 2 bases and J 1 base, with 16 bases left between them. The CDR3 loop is CASSPTLVASGTDTQYF. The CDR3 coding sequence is TGTGCCAGCTCACCAACACTAGTGGCGTCCGGCACAGATACGCAGTATTTT. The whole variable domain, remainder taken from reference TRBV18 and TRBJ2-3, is NAGVMQNPRHLVRRRGQEARLRCSPMKGHSHVYWYRQLPEEGLKFMVYLQKENIIDESGMPKERFSAEFPKEGPSILRIQQVVRGDSAAYFCASSPTLVASGTDTQYFGPGTRLTVL.

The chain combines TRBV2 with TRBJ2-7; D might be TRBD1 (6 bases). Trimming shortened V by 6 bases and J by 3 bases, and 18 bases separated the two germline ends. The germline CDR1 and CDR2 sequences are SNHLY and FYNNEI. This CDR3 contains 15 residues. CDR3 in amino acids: CASRDARDKDYEQYF. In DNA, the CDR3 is TGTGCCAGCAGAGATGCCCGGGACAAGGACTACGAGCAGTACTTC.

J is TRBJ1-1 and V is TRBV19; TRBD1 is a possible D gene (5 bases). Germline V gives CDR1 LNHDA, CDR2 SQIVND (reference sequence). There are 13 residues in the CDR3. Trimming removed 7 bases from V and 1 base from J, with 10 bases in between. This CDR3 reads CASTRTPNTEAFF. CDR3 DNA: TGTGCCAGTACACGGACACCGAACACTGAAGCTTTCTTT. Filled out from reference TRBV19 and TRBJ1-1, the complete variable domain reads DGGITQSPKYLFRKEGQNVTLSCEQNLNHDAMYWYRQDPGQGLRLIYYSQIVNDFQKGDIAEGYSVSREKKESFPLTVTSAQKNPTAFYLCASTRTPNTEAFFGQGTRLTVV.

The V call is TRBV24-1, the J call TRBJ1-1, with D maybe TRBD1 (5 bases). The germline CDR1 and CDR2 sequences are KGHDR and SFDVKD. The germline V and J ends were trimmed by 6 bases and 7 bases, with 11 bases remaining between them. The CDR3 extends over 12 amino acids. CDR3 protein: CATSRGDGEAFF. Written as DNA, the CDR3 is TGTGCCACCAGTCGGGGGGACGGTGAAGCTTTCTTT.

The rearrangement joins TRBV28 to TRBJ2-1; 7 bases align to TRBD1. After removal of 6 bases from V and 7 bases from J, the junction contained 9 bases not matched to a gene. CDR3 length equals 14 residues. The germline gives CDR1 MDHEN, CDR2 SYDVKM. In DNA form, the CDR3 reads TGTGCCAGCAGAATCCAGGGGGAAGTAAATGAGCAGTTCTTC. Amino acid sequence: CASRIQGEVNEQFF.

CDR3 in DNA: TGTGCCAGCAGCACTCGTAAAGGGGACAGGGGATTAGATACGCAGTATTTT. It encodes CASSTRKGDRGLDTQYF. This chain links TRBV21-1 with TRBJ2-3; the table calls TRBD1, which could not be checked here. TRBV21-1 is an annotated pseudogene. This CDR3 contains 17 residues.

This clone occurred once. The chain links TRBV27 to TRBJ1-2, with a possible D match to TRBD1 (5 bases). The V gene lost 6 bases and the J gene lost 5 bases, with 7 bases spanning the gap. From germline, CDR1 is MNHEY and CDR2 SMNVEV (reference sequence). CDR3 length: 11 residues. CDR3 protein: CASRGPYGYTF. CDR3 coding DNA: TGTGCCAGCAGGGGGCCATATGGCTACACCTTC.